Listed below are T cell receptor beta chains from one sample, sequenced in a study of T cell responses to AZD1222 COVID-19 vaccine. The assay was immunoSEQ multiplex PCR, and TCRdb's table has in-frame clones only and misses some. This table holds roughly 15,000 clones, 65% to 80% found once. The specimen comprised peripheral blood, sampled 28 days after the second AZD1222 dose. These receptors all come from an adult who received the AZD1222 COVID-19 vaccine. CDR3s include the opening cysteine and the closing phenylalanine or tryptophan. The D gene is left open where the match is weak. Only some rows state a clone size, as once, few, many or a class for expanded clones.

cdr3_nt,cdr3_aa,v_call,j_call,d_call,clone_size
TGTGCCAGCAGCCAGGGGGCAGCGGGGGGGCAAGAGACCCAGTACTTC,CASSQGAAGGQETQYF,TRBV3-1/TRBV3-2,TRBJ2-5,TRBD2,once
TGTGCCAGCAGCTTTCAGGGCAGGGACGGCTACACCTTC,CASSFQGRDGYTF,TRBV5-4,TRBJ1-2,.,.
TGTGCCAGCAGCCAAGGGGGTAGGGGTCAAGAGACCCAGTACTTC,CASSQGGRGQETQYF,TRBV3-1/TRBV3-2,TRBJ2-5,.,.
TGTGCCAGCAGTTTAGCGGTAAAGAAGAAAGCTTTCTTT,CASSLAVKKKAFF,TRBV12-3/TRBV12-4,TRBJ1-1,.,.
TGTGCCACCAGTGAGGGTCCCGGGACATCAGGAGGCAATGAGCAGTTCTTC,CATSEGPGTSGGNEQFF,TRBV24-1,TRBJ2-1,.,once
TGTGCCAGCAGCTTAGGGGGGGCAGACACTGAAGCTTTCTTT,CASSLGGADTEAFF,TRBV5-6,TRBJ1-1,.,.
TGTGCCAGCAGTACAGGGGAAGGGGCCAACGTCCTGACTTTC,CASSTGEGANVLTF,TRBV6-2/TRBV6-3,TRBJ2-6,TRBD1,.
TGTGCCAGCAGTGAGGGGTTTGAAGCTTTCTTT,CASSEGFEAFF,TRBV2,TRBJ1-1,.,.
TGTGCCAGCAGGGGCTACACAGATACGCAGTATTTT,CASRGYTDTQYF,TRBV2,TRBJ2-3,.,.
TGCGCCAGCAGCCTTTGGGAAGGGGACGGCAATCAGCCCCAGCATTTT,CASSLWEGDGNQPQHF,TRBV4-3,TRBJ1-5,.,.
TGTGCCAGCAGCCCACGGGGGGCAGGGGGAAGTGGCTACACCTTC,CASSPRGAGGSGYTF,TRBV3-1/TRBV3-2,TRBJ1-2,TRBD1,.
TGTGCCAGCAGCCACCCGGACAGGGGGATAGGGGGCTACACCTTC,CASSHPDRGIGGYTF,TRBV4-2,TRBJ1-2,TRBD1,.
TGTGCCAGCAGTGAAACAGGGGACGGTCTCAATGAGCAGTTCTTC,CASSETGDGLNEQFF,TRBV6-1,TRBJ2-1,TRBD1,.
TGTGCCAGCAGCCCAAGGGGGGACGTTTCTTATGGCTACACCTTC,CASSPRGDVSYGYTF,TRBV11-2,TRBJ1-2,.,.